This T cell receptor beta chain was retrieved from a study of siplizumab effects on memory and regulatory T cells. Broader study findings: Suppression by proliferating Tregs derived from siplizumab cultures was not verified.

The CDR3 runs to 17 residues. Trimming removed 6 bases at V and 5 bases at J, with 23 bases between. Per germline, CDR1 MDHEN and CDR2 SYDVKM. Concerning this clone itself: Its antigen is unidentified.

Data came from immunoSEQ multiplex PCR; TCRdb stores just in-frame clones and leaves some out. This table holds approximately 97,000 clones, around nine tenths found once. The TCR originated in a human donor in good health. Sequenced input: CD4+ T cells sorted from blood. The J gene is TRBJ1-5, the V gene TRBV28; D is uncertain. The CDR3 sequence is CASRSDKQAPSYQPQHF. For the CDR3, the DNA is TGTGCCAGCAGATCCGACAAGCAGGCCCCCTCCTATCAGCCCCAGCATTTT.